This T cell receptor beta chain appears in the sequencing data of a study of patients and donors after allogeneic stem cell transplantation. This clonotype occurred a few times. TCRdb independently ran MiXCR on the RT-PCR reads; one entry per CDR3 protein. Of approximately 250,000 distinct CDR3 sequences listed, roughly an eighth are singletons. This TCR was sampled from a human donor who was either an allogeneic HSCT recipient or a stem cell or donor lymphocyte infusion donor (not recorded which). It is not recorded whose cells these are; they may come from a transplant donor. The sequencing input was blood, either unsorted or a sorted T cell fraction (not recorded which).

Here the CDR3 reads CASSTGTGKGEQYF. CDR3 nucleotides: TGTGCCAGTAGTACCGGGACAGGGAAAGGCGAGCAGTACTTC. This rearrangement joins TRBV19 to TRBJ2-7, with 9 bases aligning to TRBD1. The V and J ends lost 4 bases and 6 bases, in that order; junction bases with no gene match: 7. Germline-derived CDR1 and CDR2 are LNHDA and SQIVND (reference sequence). The CDR3 covers 14 residues.